A selection of T cell receptor beta chains follows, all from one sample in a study of shared T cell receptors in the human thymus. Using immunoSEQ multiplex PCR, the repertoire was profiled, and TCRdb retains in-frame clones only, with some absent. The table lists 700,000 or so clones, approximately 83% of them singletons. The same data also went into a second study, on human thymus T cells.

The sequenced sample consisted of thymocytes. Receptors were obtained from a girl less than two years old with a congenital heart defect. CDR3s include the opening cysteine and the closing phenylalanine or tryptophan. A D gene is named only where the DNA matches it firmly. Only some rows state a clone size, as once, few, many or a class for expanded clones.

v_gene	d_gene	j_gene	abundance	CDR3nt	CDR3aa
TRBV7-2	NA	TRBJ1-6	NA	TGTGCCAGCAGCTTGGCGGGATCCTCACCCCTCCACTTT	CASSLAGSSPLHF
TRBV15	NA	TRBJ1-6	once	TGTGCCACCAGCAGAGAATCGGGGGGTAATTCACCCCTCCACTTT	CATSRESGGNSPLHF
TRBV2	NA	TRBJ2-3	NA	TGTGCCAGCGTGTTGCCCCTAAATACGCAGTATTTT	CASVLPLNTQYF
TRBV5-1	NA	TRBJ1-2	NA	TGCGCCAGCAGCCCGGAAGGGGCTAACTATGGCTACACCTTC	CASSPEGANYGYTF
TRBV19	NA	TRBJ1-2	few	TGTGCCAGTAGTATTTTTACAGTCCACTATGGCTACACCTTC	CASSIFTVHYGYTF
TRBV10-2	TRBD1	TRBJ1-1	NA	TGCGCCAGCAAGGGTATTGGACAGGGGGATGGGGGAACGGCTGAAGCTTTCTTT	CASKGIGQGDGGTAEAFF
TRBV27	TRBD1	TRBJ1-2	NA	TGTGCCAGCAGTTCAACCCGGACAGGAGATGGCTACACCTTC	CASSSTRTGDGYTF
TRBV5-6	TRBD2	TRBJ2-7	NA	TGTGCCAGCAGCTTGGCGGGGGGAGGTATGGGAGAGCAGTACTTC	CASSLAGGGMGEQYF
TRBV2	TRBD1	TRBJ1-3	NA	TGTGCCAGCAGTAAGACAGGGGGTTTTTCGGGCTCTGGAAACACCATATATTTT	CASSKTGGFSGSGNTIYF
TRBV7-2	TRBD1	TRBJ1-2	NA	TGTGCCAGCAGCTCCGACAGGGTCTATGGCTACACCTTC	CASSSDRVYGYTF
TRBV5-1	TRBD1	TRBJ2-7	NA	TGCGCCAGCAGCTTGGCGCGGGACAGGGTCTCCTACGAGCAGTACTTC	CASSLARDRVSYEQYF
TRBV11-2	NA	TRBJ1-1	NA	TGTGCCAGCAGCTTAGAGCACCGGGGGGGGACCGTGAACACTGAAGCTTTCTTT	CASSLEHRGGTVNTEAFF
TRBV25-1	TRBD2	TRBJ2-3	NA	TGTGCCAGCAGCGAGGGAAAAAACTGGCGGGGGACAGATACGCAGTATTTT	CASSEGKNWRGTDTQYF
TRBV10-3	TRBD1	TRBJ1-1	NA	TGTGCCATCAGTGAGCGGACAGGCAACACTGAAGCTTTCTTT	CAISERTGNTEAFF
TRBV4-1	TRBD2	TRBJ2-3	NA	TGCGCCAGCAGCCACCGACTAGCGGGGAGGACAGATACGCAGTATTTT	CASSHRLAGRTDTQYF
TRBV4-3	NA	TRBJ1-1	few	TGCGCCAGCAGCCAAGATCGGGCAGGGTTGAACACTGAAGCTTTCTTT	CASSQDRAGLNTEAFF
TRBV6-1	NA	TRBJ2-5	NA	TGTGCCAGCAGTGAAGCGTCCCCGGACAGAGACGTGACCCAGTACTTC	CASSEASPDRDVTQYF
TRBV29-1	NA	TRBJ1-1	few	TGCAGCAATGATGGCTCCAAGATGAACACTGAAGCTTTCTTT	CSNDGSKMNTEAFF
TRBV4-1	TRBD1	TRBJ1-3	NA	TGCGCCAGCAGCCCCAGACAGGGTGCTGGAAACACCATATATTTT	CASSPRQGAGNTIYF
TRBV27	TRBD1	TRBJ2-7	NA	TGTGCCAGCTATAACCTCAGGGCGGTAAACAGGGGGGCGGCCTACGAGCAGTACTTC	CASYNLRAVNRGAAYEQYF
TRBV19	TRBD1	TRBJ1-5	NA	TGTGCCAGTAGTATATGGGACAGGGAGGTGAGCAATCAGCCCCAGCATTTT	CASSIWDREVSNQPQHF
TRBV5-1	TRBD2	TRBJ2-3	few	TGCGCCAGCAGCTACCAGCGGGGCAGCACAGATACGCAGTATTTT	CASSYQRGSTDTQYF
TRBV9	TRBD1	TRBJ2-5	NA	TGTGCCAGCAGCGAGCAGACAGGGGGTATTGAGGAGACCCAGTACTTC	CASSEQTGGIEETQYF
TRBV4-1	NA	TRBJ2-1	NA	TGCGCCAGCAGCCAAGATCTCTGGACAGCTCATAGCTCCTACAATGAGCAGTTCTTC	CASSQDLWTAHSSYNEQFF
TRBV19	NA	TRBJ2-7	NA	TGTGCCAGTAGTATTCTTTGGGCAGGTACCTACGAGCAGTACTTC	CASSILWAGTYEQYF
TRBV29-1	NA	TRBJ2-3	NA	TGCAGCGTCTCTGTGGACACGTCACACACAGATACGCAGTATTTT	CSVSVDTSHTDTQYF
TRBV6-1	TRBD2	TRBJ2-2	NA	TGTGCCAGCAGTGAAGCCGATGGGACTAGCGGGCGTACCCTCGTTGCCGGGGAGCTGTTTTTT	CASSEADGTSGRTLVAGELFF
TRBV6-6	NA	TRBJ1-2	NA	TGTGCCAGCAGAATGGGCCGGGGAGGTAAAAGCGGTGGCTACACCTTC	CASRMGRGGKSGGYTF
TRBV6-6	TRBD1	TRBJ2-1	NA	TGTGCCAGCAGACTCGGGACAGGGGCCTACAATGAGCAGTTCTTC	CASRLGTGAYNEQFF
TRBV19	TRBD2	TRBJ2-6	NA	TGTGCCAGTAGTACCCTTTCGGGGGGACGCCACCCGAGATCTGGGGCCAACGTCCTGACTTTC	CASSTLSGGRHPRSGANVLTF
TRBV6-5	TRBD1	TRBJ1-1	NA	TGTGCCAGCAGCCCGACGGGGGACAGGGGGTTAGCTTTCTTT	CASSPTGDRGLAFF
TRBV10-3	NA	TRBJ1-1	NA	TGTGCCATCAATACAGGCATGAACACTGAAGCTTTCTTT	CAINTGMNTEAFF
TRBV6-6	TRBD1	TRBJ2-1	NA	TGTGCCAGCAAAGACTACCGGGACAGGACCTACAATGAGCAGTTCTTC	CASKDYRDRTYNEQFF
TRBV10-1	TRBD2	TRBJ2-5	NA	TGCGCCAGCAGTGATCCGCGGGGGAGTTTGGAGACCCAGTACTTC	CASSDPRGSLETQYF
TRBV9	TRBD2	TRBJ2-5	once	TGTGCCAGCGGGGGAGGGACGGCAAAAGAGACCCAGTACTTC	CASGGGTAKETQYF
TRBV28	NA	TRBJ1-2	NA	TGTGCCAGCAGTTCAAAACAGGGTAGAGATGGCTACACCTTC	CASSSKQGRDGYTF
TRBV29-1	TRBD1	TRBJ1-2	NA	TGCAGCGTTGCGCAGTGGGACAGGGGTAACTATGGCTACACCTTC	CSVAQWDRGNYGYTF
TRBV29-1	TRBD1	TRBJ1-5	NA	TGCAGCGTTGGGGACAGGGAAGAGGGCAATCAGCCCCAGCATTTT	CSVGDREEGNQPQHF
TRBV6-6	NA	TRBJ1-2	once	TGTGCCAGCAGACATCACGGCGGGTACACCTTC	CASRHHGGYTF
TRBV5-4	TRBD1	TRBJ1-3	NA	TGTGCCAGCAGCTCGGGGGGGACAGTTTTCTCCTCTGGAAACACCATATATTTT	CASSSGGTVFSSGNTIYF
TRBV2	NA	TRBJ2-1	once	TGTGCCAGCAGTGATAGGAGGAGCTCCTACAATGAGCAGTTCTTC	CASSDRRSSYNEQFF
TRBV11-2	TRBD2	TRBJ2-7	NA	TGTGCCAGCAGCCCGTCCTGGACTAGGACCTACGAGCAGTACTTC	CASSPSWTRTYEQYF
TRBV9	NA	TRBJ1-3	NA	TGTGCCAGCAGCCCCGAGTCGGCAGGGCGACTGGCTGGGACTGGAAACACCATATATTTT	CASSPESAGRLAGTGNTIYF
TRBV21-1	NA	TRBJ1-1	NA	TGTGCCAGCACCCCTAGGCAGAACACTGAAGCTTTCTTT	CASTPRQNTEAFF
TRBV28	NA	TRBJ2-3	NA	TGTGCCAGCAGTTTACGTGGAGTCCGTGGCACAGATACGCAGTATTTT	CASSLRGVRGTDTQYF
TRBV7-8	NA	TRBJ1-3	NA	TGTGCCAGCAGCTTAGATAAACGAGGGCCTGGAAACACCATATATTTT	CASSLDKRGPGNTIYF
TRBV10-3	TRBD1	TRBJ1-2	NA	TGTGCCATCAGGGCCGACAGGGTGGTTGGCTACACCTTC	CAIRADRVVGYTF
TRBV18	NA	TRBJ2-6	NA	TGTGCCAGCTCACCTCCAAGCAGGGGCTCTTCTGGGGCCAACGTCCTGACTTTC	CASSPPSRGSSGANVLTF
TRBV6-1	TRBD1	TRBJ1-1	few	TGTGCCGGAGGACAGGCACCTCACAAGCAAATAAAAGCTTTCTTT	CAGGQAPHKQIKAFF
TRBV14	NA	TRBJ1-6	NA	TGTGCCAGCAGCCAAGTATCCCGGCGGCGTTCACCCCTCCACTTT	CASSQVSRRRSPLHF
TRBV28	NA	TRBJ1-6	NA	TGTGCCAGCAGTCTACAGAATTCACCCCTCCACTTT	CASSLQNSPLHF
TRBV7-2	NA	TRBJ1-2	NA	TGTGCCAGCAGCCCCGGGACACCGAACAGGGACTATGGCTACACCTTC	CASSPGTPNRDYGYTF
TRBV6-1	TRBD1	TRBJ1-2	NA	TGTGCCAGCAGTGTAATGACAGGGACCGTACGTAACTATGGCTACACCTTC	CASSVMTGTVRNYGYTF
TRBV11-2	NA	TRBJ2-3	NA	TGTGCCAGCAGCTTAGAGAGTTTCGGGGATGAGGCTACGCAGTATTTT	CASSLESFGDEATQYF
TRBV5-1	NA	TRBJ1-5	NA	TGCGCCAGCAGCTTGGGTGAGAATCAGCCCCAGCATTTT	CASSLGENQPQHF